Shown below are 26 T cell receptor beta chains from a single sample sequenced in a study of OX40 agonist ivuxolimab in advanced cancers. Sequencing was performed with immunoSEQ multiplex PCR; in TCRdb, only in-frame clones are kept and a portion is missing. The sample consists of tens of thousands of clones, roughly nine tenths of them appearing once. The sample in question was CD4+ or CD8+ T cells sorted from blood, obtained in a trial of the OX40 agonist ivuxolimab. The source of these receptors is an adult with an advanced solid tumor such as melanoma, head and neck, liver or kidney cancer.

The J gene is TRBJ2-7, the V gene TRBV30; 14 nucleotides align to TRBD2. Germline CDR1 and CDR2: GTSNPN and SVGIG (reference sequence). V shed 3 bases, J shed 0 bases, and the junction held 1 base outside the gene matches. CDR3 size: 15 residues. CDR3: CAWRGLAGGSYEQYF. Written as DNA, the CDR3 is TGTGCCTGGAGAGGACTAGCGGGGGGCTCCTACGAGCAGTACTTC.

V is TRBV7-9 and J is TRBJ2-2; D remains ambiguous. Deletions cut 7 bases from V and 1 base from J, with 10 bases between. This CDR3 has 14 residues. Germline CDR1 reads SEHNR; CDR2 reads FQNEAQ (reference sequence). CDR3 sequence (DNA): TGTGCCAGCATCAATCGACTGAACACCGGGGAGCTGTTTTTT. It yields the protein CASINRLNTGELFF.

The rearrangement uses TRBV4-2 and TRBJ1-3, with D perhaps TRBD1 (6 bases). Trimming cost V 0 bases and J 4 bases, with 16 bases left between them. This CDR3 comprises 17 residues. Germline loops: CDR1 LGHNA, CDR2 YNFKEQ. The CDR3 DNA sequence: TGTGCCAGCAGCCAAGAGTTAGGGGGGCAGCAGGGAAACACCATATATTTT. It encodes CASSQELGGQQGNTIYF.

V gene TRBV11-2 combines with J gene TRBJ1-1, with 7 nucleotides matching TRBD1. V dropped 5 bases and J dropped 0; count of bases not matched to a gene: 12. This CDR3 has 17 residues. CDR1 is SGHAT, CDR2 FQNNGV, per germline. CDR3: CASSITRDRDLNTEAFF. The CDR3 DNA reads TGTGCCAGCAGCATCACCCGGGACAGAGATTTGAACACTGAAGCTTTCTTT.

The chain joins TRBV4-1 to TRBJ1-1, with D unresolved. The germline CDR1 and CDR2 sequences are MGHRA and YSYEKL. The CDR3 spans 15 residues. Trimming shortened V by 1 base and J by 0 bases, and 9 bases separated the two germline ends. The CDR3 coding sequence is TGCGCCAGCAGCCAAGTAAGAAGAGTGAACACTGAAGCTTTCTTT. Residues: CASSQVRRVNTEAFF.

The CDR3 sequence: CASSPLAGVEQFF. The CDR3 DNA reads as TGTGCCAGCAGTCCCCTAGCGGGAGTAGAGCAGTTCTTC. This rearrangement joins TRBV27 to TRBJ2-1; TRBD2 matches 10 bases. Germline lookup yields CDR1 MNHEY and CDR2 SMNVEV (reference sequence). CDR3 size: 13 residues. The V segment lost 5 bases and the J segment 10 bases; nucleotides outside the gene matches: 5.

The chain couples TRBV13 to TRBJ1-2; D may be TRBD1 (5 bases). Germline assignment: CDR1 PRHDT and CDR2 FYEKMQ (reference sequence). Trimming left V 2 bases short and J 8 bases short, with 24 bases between. CDR3 length equals 17 residues. The CDR3 DNA is TGTGCCAGCAGCTTAAGCTCCCAACGCGACAGCCTGGACGGCTACACCTTC. Residues: CASSLSSQRDSLDGYTF.

V usage is TRBV5-1 and J usage is TRBJ1-2, with a possible D match to TRBD1 (5 bases). V was shortened by 3 bases and J by 2 bases, with 17 bases between the two germline ends. Germline CDR1 SGHRS, CDR2 YFSETQ. This CDR3 has 16 amino acids. The DNA of the CDR3 is TGCGCCAGCAGCTGGGCAACCGGGACGGAGAACTATGGCTACACCTTC. Translated, it gives CASSWATGTENYGYTF.

The V call is TRBV6-4, the J call TRBJ2-1; TRBD2 matches at 7 bases. CDR1 is MRHNA, CDR2 SNTAGT, per germline. The CDR3 sequence is 15 residues long. V lost 5 bases to trimming and J lost 10 bases; unmatched junction nucleotides: 14. CDR3 nucleotide sequence: TGTGCCAGCAGTCTCACCTTCGCCGGGGGAGGGGAGCAGTTCTTC. It specifies CASSLTFAGGGEQFF.

This rearrangement joins TRBV7-2 to TRBJ2-1; possible D gene TRBD2, 6 bases. Trimming took 0 bases from V and 7 from J, leaving 13 bases between them. The CDR3 extends over 15 amino acids. Germline V lookup: CDR1 SGHTA, CDR2 FQGNSA. CDR3 bases: TGTGCCAGCAGCTTAGCGCGAGGGACTTTTAATGAGCAGTTCTTC. Its translation: CASSLARGTFNEQFF.

The chain uses TRBV6-5 and TRBJ1-3; D is unclear. This CDR3 has 13 residues. Germline V gene sequence: CDR1 MNHEY, CDR2 SVGAGI. The V end was cut by 0 bases, the J end by 4 bases, with 4 bases between. The CDR3 region is CASSYSTGNTIYF. Written as DNA, the CDR3 is TGTGCCAGCAGTTACTCGACAGGAAACACCATATATTTT.

This chain joins TRBV30 and TRBJ1-2; 9 nucleotides agree with TRBD1. V shed 0 bases, J shed 0 bases, and the junction held 2 bases outside the gene matches. The germline gives CDR1 GTSNPN, CDR2 SVGIG (reference sequence). The CDR3 is 15 residues long. The DNA for the CDR3 is TGTGCCTGGAGTGTACACAGGGGGCCTAACTATGGCTACACCTTC. It yields the protein CAWSVHRGPNYGYTF.

V and J are TRBV4-1 and TRBJ2-4, with TRBD2 matching 16 bases. CDR1 and CDR2 from the germline V gene are MGHRA and YSYEKL. This CDR3 is built from 18 residues. V was pared by 4 bases and J by 1 base, with 4 bases of the junction left unmatched. This CDR3 reads CASSPGTSGGAAKNIQYF. The DNA of the CDR3 is TGCGCCAGCAGCCCCGGGACTAGCGGGGGGGCGGCCAAAAACATTCAGTACTTC.

With respect to this clone: Other DNA sequences in this sample translate to the same CDR3. This chain connects TRBV18 to TRBJ1-1, with D hard to call. This CDR3 comprises 13 residues. Germline loops: CDR1 KGHSH, CDR2 LQKENI. The V and J ends lost 3 bases and 1 base respectively, with 6 bases between them. The CDR3 sequence: CASSPGQNTEAFF. CDR3 bases: TGTGCCAGCTCACCCGGCCAGAACACTGAAGCTTTCTTT.

V usage is TRBV18 and J usage is TRBJ1-5; D is unresolved. Trimming shortened V by 3 bases and J by 3 bases, and 9 bases separated the two germline ends. This CDR3 spans 14 amino acids. Germline values: CDR1 KGHSH, CDR2 LQKENI. CDR3 amino acids: CASSPEAINQPQHF. CDR3 nucleotide sequence: TGTGCCAGCTCACCGGAAGCGATCAATCAGCCCCAGCATTTT.

This clone was seen once. This rearrangement joins TRBV6-5 to TRBJ1-5; no clear D. Trimming stripped 6 bases from V and 4 bases from J, with 13 bases between. The germline V gene has CDR1 MNHEY and CDR2 SVGAGI. The CDR3 consists of 14 residues. The CDR3 loop reads CASRASGGNQPQHF. As DNA, the CDR3 is TGTGCCAGCAGGGCCTCAGGAGGGAATCAGCCCCAGCATTTT.

J is TRBJ1-1 and V is TRBV7-3; D unclear. The V and J ends lost 5 bases and 4 bases respectively, with 11 bases between them. Germline V gene lookup returns CDR1 SGHTA and CDR2 FQGTGA. This CDR3 has 13 amino acids. The chain's CDR3 is CASSQTRFTEAFF. The DNA of the CDR3 is TGTGCCAGCAGCCAAACGAGGTTCACTGAAGCTTTCTTT.

As regards this clone: The junction and the germline gene differ at one end; a read error may be behind it. The chain links TRBV7-7 to TRBJ2-2; D remains ambiguous. The CDR3 covers 16 residues. Germline CDR1 and CDR2: SSHAT and FNYEAQ (reference sequence). The CDR3 coding sequence is TGTGCTAGCAGCTTAGACGGCGGACCGAACACCGGGGAGCTGTTTTTT. The encoded protein is CASSLDGGPNTGELFF.

This rearrangement joins TRBV11-2 to TRBJ2-3, with D perhaps being TRBD1 or TRBD2 (6 bases each). The V and J ends lost 1 base and 1 base respectively, with 12 bases between them. This CDR3 has 16 amino acids. Germline values: CDR1 SGHAT, CDR2 FQNNGV. CDR3 coding DNA: TGTGCCAGCAGCTTAGGAGGGGGGTGGGGCACAGATACGCAGTATTTT. This encodes CASSLGGGWGTDTQYF.

This chain joins TRBV28 and TRBJ1-6, with D tentatively TRBD1 (5 bases). This CDR3 contains 16 residues. The germline gives CDR1 MDHEN, CDR2 SYDVKM. Trimming stripped 3 bases from V and 6 bases from J, with 15 bases between. This CDR3 reads CASSLSRVYSNSPLHF. The CDR3 nucleotides read TGTGCCAGCAGTTTGAGCAGGGTCTATTCTAATTCACCCCTCCACTTT.

This clone has a handful of counts. The rearrangement links TRBV4-2 to TRBJ1-2; D not resolved. Germline V gene data show CDR1 as LGHNA and CDR2 as YNFKEQ. This CDR3 has 13 residues. The ends were cut back, 3 bases at V and 8 bases at J, with 13 bases in the middle. This chain's CDR3 is CASSHRLPDGYTF. DNA of the CDR3: TGTGCCAGCAGCCACCGGTTGCCAGACGGCTACACCTTC.

J is TRBJ1-1 and V is TRBV28; D possibly corresponds to TRBD1 (5 bases). The CDR3 is made up of 13 amino acids. V dropped 6 bases and J dropped 5 bases, with 13 bases sitting between them. Looked up from germline, CDR1 is MDHEN and CDR2 is SYDVKM. CDR3 residues: CASSGRAGTEAFF. The CDR3 region has the DNA TGTGCCAGCAGCGGCAGGGCGGGGACTGAAGCTTTCTTT.

V is TRBV28 and J is TRBJ1-2; D gene unclear. This CDR3 has 10 residues. Germline CDR1 MDHEN, CDR2 SYDVKM. V gave up 5 bases and J gave up 8 bases, with 6 bases separating them. The CDR3 bases are TGTGCCAGCAGTCGATTAGGCTACACCTTC. Residues: CASSRLGYTF.

This sequence joins TRBV5-6 and TRBJ2-7; D perhaps matches TRBD2 (5 bases). The V end lost 4 bases, the J end lost 5 bases, and 22 bases lay between the germline ends. CDR3 length: 16 amino acids. Germline values: CDR1 SGHDT, CDR2 YYEEEE. CDR3 coding DNA: TGTGCCAGCAGCCGGCGATTGAGGGCACTAATGCACGAGCAGTACTTC. Protein product: CASSRRLRALMHEQYF.

This rearrangement joins TRBV5-1 to TRBJ2-3, with 7 nucleotides matching TRBD2. The ends lost 3 bases at V and 6 bases at J; junction bases unmatched: 10. Per the germline V gene, CDR1 is SGHRS and CDR2 is YFSETQ. CDR3 size: 15 residues. As DNA, the CDR3 is TGCGCCAGCAGCTGGACTAGTATCGCTCAGGATACGCAGTATTTT. It specifies CASSWTSIAQDTQYF.

The rearrangement links TRBV30 to TRBJ1-5; D call uncertain. Germline V gene data show CDR1 as GTSNPN and CDR2 as SVGIG (reference sequence). V was pared by 1 base and J by 4 bases, with 11 bases between. The CDR3 sequence is 14 residues long. The CDR3 region has the DNA TGTGCCTGGAGTGATAGTGAGGCTAATCAGCCCCAGCATTTT. Translating gives CAWSDSEANQPQHF.